This T cell receptor beta chain was recorded in a study of neurological immune-mediated disorders. Study-wide findings and caveats: The absence of shared CDR3 amino acid sequences among expanded clones across subjects suggests private repertoires in all groups.

As for the cDNA, it was generated by 5'RACE with 10-nucleotide random UMIs. TCRdb passed the 5' RACE reads through MiXCR, listing each CDR3 protein once. The sample yields tens of thousands of distinct CDR3 sequences, 9.5% to 13% seen once. This clonotype was seen ten or more times. Its antigen is as yet unknown. The CDR3 is 11 residues long. V was shortened by 3 bases and J by 6 bases, with 5 bases between the two germline ends. The V gene is TRBV12-3 or TRBV12-4, the J gene TRBJ1-2; TRBD1 might be the D (5 bases). The sequenced material came from CD4+ T cells from blood. This TCR was sampled from a woman in her twenties or thirties with HTLV-1-associated myelopathy (HAM/TSP). The CDR3 sequence: CASSLGDGYTF. The CDR3 DNA is TGTGCCAGCAGTTTGGGGGATGGCTACACCTTC.